This T cell receptor (beta chain) was recovered during a study of T cells after yellow fever vaccination. Study as a whole: Fractions low in cell number were prepared with SMART-Seq v4 Ultra Low Input.

TCRdb re-analysed the 5' RACE reads in MiXCR, keeping a single row per CDR3 protein. Counted here are around 530,000 distinct CDR3 sequences, approximately 16% occurring once; the ten biggest clones make up approximately 15%. Broader study findings: The CD4 and CD8 compartments had a small share of their clonotypes in common. A faster peak, day 5 versus 15, was reached by the weaker secondary response.

The CDR3 consists of 15 residues. The V end lost 1 base, the J end lost 4 bases, and 13 bases lay between the germline ends. CDR1 and CDR2 from the germline V gene are LGHNA and YSLEER. Ten or more counts support this clonotype. Its antigen is currently unknown. This receptor was obtained from a man aged 18 to 29 who received the YFV17D yellow fever vaccine. This chain connects TRBV4-3 to TRBJ2-5; a weak D match, TRBD1 (5 bases). Sequenced material: PBMCs, taken around 5 days after the first yellow fever vaccination. The CDR3 sequence: CASSQGWGDLETQYF. CDR3 DNA sequence: TGCGCCAGCAGCCAAGGCTGGGGCGATCTAGAGACCCAGTACTTC.